This record looks at one TCR beta chain sequence and its context. The target antigen is unknown. The record originates from a study of OX40 agonist ivuxolimab in advanced cancers. Study context: Patients got intravenous ivuxolimab at 0.01 to 10 mg/kg every 2 weeks. Of the patients, three showed partial responses, one with hepatocellular carcinoma and two with cutaneous melanoma. It was permissible to have had prior anti-PD-1, anti-PD-L1 or anti-CTLA-4 therapy, and 40% had some.

Clones were read by immunoSEQ multiplex PCR, and TCRdb kept only the in-frame ones, dropping some. This table holds some 130,000 clones, more than 85% found once. Overall study findings and caveats: CD4+ and CD8+ blood T cells expanded clonally by week 6 at 0.1 to 3.0 mg/kg.

The CDR3 loop spans 16 amino acids. Germline CDR1 and CDR2: WNHNN and SYGVQD (reference sequence). V was shortened by 2 bases and J by 0 bases, with 11 bases between the two germline ends. This chain uses TRBV10-1 with TRBJ2-4, with D maybe TRBD1 (6 bases). Sample: CD4+ or CD8+ T cells sorted from blood, taken in a trial of the OX40 agonist ivuxolimab. This clonotype originated in an adult with an advanced solid tumor such as melanoma, head and neck, liver or kidney cancer. The CDR3 DNA sequence: TGCGCCAGCAGTGAGGGGGGCTTACTAGCCAAAAACATTCAGTACTTC. As protein: CASSEGGLLAKNIQYF.